The 24 T cell receptor beta chains below were found in one sample sequenced in a study of blood T cell repertoires in COVID-19. Only in-frame clones appear in the TCRdb table, and some are missing; sequencing was by immunoSEQ multiplex PCR. The profile shows about 180,000 clones, over 75% of them singletons. The source material was peripheral blood. The receptors originated from a woman aged 70-85 years with acute or convalescent COVID-19.

This clone was seen once. The rearrangement uses TRBV19 and TRBJ2-1; maybe TRBD2 (6 bases). The ends were cut back, 4 bases at V and 7 bases at J, with 17 bases in the middle. This CDR3 contains 15 residues. Germline V CDR1 and CDR2: LNHDA, SQIVND (reference sequence). The CDR3 nucleotides read TGTGCCAGTAGTAAGTCCGGGAGCGGTTGGAATGAGCAGTTCTTC. Its protein is CASSKSGSGWNEQFF.

This clone was recorded only once. V gene TRBV27 combines with J gene TRBJ1-2; 9 nucleotides match TRBD1. Trimming at V came to 9 bases and at J to 8 bases, leaving 13 bases not matched to a gene. The germline CDR1 and CDR2 sequences are MNHEY and SMNVEV (reference sequence). The CDR3 is 14 amino acids. CDR3 sequence reads: CASSAAGQGIGYTF. In DNA, the CDR3 is TGTGCCAGTTCGGCCGCTGGACAGGGGATCGGCTACACCTTC.

CDR3 loop: CASSFDGGANTGELFF. CDR3 DNA sequence: TGTGCCAGCAGCTTTGACGGCGGAGCGAACACCGGGGAGCTGTTTTTT. The chain is built from TRBV7-3 and TRBJ2-2, with D unresolved. Germline lookup yields CDR1 SGHTA and CDR2 FQGTGA. The V end was cut by 3 bases, the J end by 0 bases, with 11 bases between. The CDR3 runs 16 residues.

The chain couples TRBV7-3 to TRBJ2-7, with a weak D call TRBD2 (5 bases). The CDR3 runs to 14 residues. Germline V gene data show CDR1 as SGHTA and CDR2 as FQGTGA. Trimming removed 2 bases at V and 3 bases at J, with 11 bases between. CDR3 region: CASSLFPGYYEQYF. The CDR3 bases are TGTGCCAGCAGCTTATTTCCGGGGTACTACGAGCAGTACTTC.

This sequence joins TRBV11-2 and TRBJ2-1; 9 bases align to TRBD2. In germline, CDR1 is SGHAT, CDR2 FQNNGV. The J segment lost 9 bases and the V segment lost 3 bases, leaving 18 bases of the junction unmatched. This CDR3 has 18 amino acids. The CDR3 DNA sequence: TGTGCCAGCAGCTTCATCTTGGCGGGAGGGCCGGCGGTTAGTGAGCAGTTCTTC. This codes for CASSFILAGGPAVSEQFF.

CDR3 in amino acids: CASSLAPSSYNEQFF. CDR3 in DNA: TGTGCCAGCAGCTTAGCGCCCAGCTCCTACAATGAGCAGTTCTTC. The chain has TRBV7-2 and TRBJ2-1; the D is unclear. The CDR3 runs to 15 residues. Trimming shortened V by 0 bases and J by 0 bases, and 6 bases separated the two germline ends. Germline V lookup: CDR1 SGHTA, CDR2 FQGNSA.

This chain uses TRBV29-1 with TRBJ1-2; D is ambiguous. Trimming removed 3 bases at V and 6 bases at J, with 17 bases between. Germline V gene lookup returns CDR1 SQVTM and CDR2 ANQGSEA. This CDR3 region has 14 residues. The CDR3 nucleotides are TGCAGCGTTGATTCGGTCGCCCGGGTCCATGGCTACACCTTC. Protein product: CSVDSVARVHGYTF.

This chain uses TRBV19 with TRBJ2-3, with D possibly matching TRBD2 (6 bases). From germline, CDR1 is LNHDA and CDR2 SQIVND (reference sequence). The CDR3 is 17 residues long. Trimming cost V 3 bases and J 1 base, with 17 bases left between them. In nucleotides, the CDR3 is TGTGCCAGTAGTATCCCCGACCTCGGGGGAGGCACAGATACGCAGTATTTT. It translates to CASSIPDLGGGTDTQYF.

This clone appeared once. The rearrangement links TRBV25-1 to TRBJ2-6; 9 nucleotides agree with TRBD2. The germline CDR1 and CDR2 sequences are MGHDK and SYGVNS. The CDR3 is 17 amino acids. The V segment lost 5 bases and the J segment 0 bases; nucleotides outside the gene matches: 5. This CDR3 reads CASSPSGTFSGANVLTF. As DNA, the CDR3 is TGTGCCAGCAGTCCTAGCGGGACGTTCTCTGGGGCCAACGTCCTGACTTTC.

This chain joins TRBV7-2 and TRBJ2-7; TRBD1 aligns across 8 bases. The CDR3 extends over 16 amino acids. Germline CDR1 reads SGHTA; CDR2 reads FQGNSA. Losses at the gene ends were 5 bases for V and 7 bases for J; bases not matched to a gene: 16. This CDR3 reads CASSPGGRGLLGEQYF. CDR3 sequence (DNA): TGTGCCAGCAGCCCCGGGGGCAGGGGGCTCCTGGGTGAGCAGTACTTC.

The rearrangement links TRBV5-1 to TRBJ2-1; 15 bases fit TRBD2. J was trimmed by 14 bases and V by 5 bases; bases with no gene match: 11. The CDR3 is made up of 15 amino acids. Germline loops: CDR1 SGHRS, CDR2 YFSETQ. The CDR3 bases are TGCGCCAGCAGTCCCACGGGACTAGCGGGAGGTAGGGAGTTCTTC. Translating gives CASSPTGLAGGREFF.

The rearrangement joins TRBV11-2 to TRBJ2-2; D may be TRBD2 (5 bases). The CDR3 covers 15 residues. Deletions cut 5 bases from V and 4 bases from J, with 14 bases between. The germline gives CDR1 SGHAT, CDR2 FQNNGV. CDR3 DNA sequence: TGTGCCAGCAGCCCCCTTAGCGCGGGCACCGGGGAGCTGTTTTTT. Protein sequence: CASSPLSAGTGELFF. Using reference TRBV11-2 and TRBJ2-2 for the parts outside the CDR3, the full variable domain is EAGVAQSPRYKIIEKRQSVAFWCNPISGHATLYWYQQILGQGPKLLIQFQNNGVVDDSQLPKDRFSAERLKGVDSTLKIQPAKLEDSAVYLCASSPLSAGTGELFFGEGSRLTVL.

This clone is a singleton in its sample. The chain couples TRBV20-1 to TRBJ2-7; 9 nucleotides align to TRBD1. Looked up from germline, CDR1 is DFQATT and CDR2 is SNEGSKA (reference sequence). The CDR3 loop spans 13 amino acids. V trimming: 3 bases; J trimming: 3 bases; junction bases outside the gene matches: 3. The CDR3 loop reads CSASWGQGYEQYF. The CDR3 region has the DNA TGCAGTGCTAGTTGGGGACAGGGCTACGAGCAGTACTTC.

The rearrangement links TRBV5-4 to TRBJ2-1; 10 nucleotides match TRBD2. Germline V gene data show CDR1 as SGHNT and CDR2 as YYREEE (reference sequence). The CDR3 covers 16 residues. Losses at the gene ends were 3 bases for V and 4 bases for J; bases not matched to a gene: 7. This CDR3 is CASSSSGTSVYNEQFF. CDR3 in DNA: TGTGCCAGCAGCTCGAGCGGGACTAGCGTGTACAATGAGCAGTTCTTC.

This clone was seen just once. The chain recombines TRBV5-5 with TRBJ2-2; weak D call: TRBD1 (6 bases). Per germline, CDR1 SGHKS and CDR2 YYEKEE (reference sequence). Trimming left V 0 bases short and J 1 base short, with 13 bases between. The CDR3 consists of 17 residues. This CDR3 is CASSLVVDRLNTGELFF. The CDR3 DNA sequence: TGTGCCAGCAGCTTGGTGGTCGACAGGCTGAACACCGGGGAGCTGTTTTTT.

This clone was recorded a few times. CDR3 amino acids: CASSDIDRGDTQYF. For the CDR3, the DNA is TGTGCCAGCAGTGACATAGACAGGGGTGATACGCAGTATTTT. The chain carries TRBV6-4 and TRBJ2-3; 8 nucleotides align to TRBD1. Trimming at V came to 2 bases and at J to 6 bases, leaving 4 bases not matched to a gene. The CDR3 runs 14 residues. Germline CDR1 and CDR2: MRHNA and SNTAGT.

The gene calls are TRBV20-1 and TRBJ2-7, with TRBD2 identical over 8 bases. The V gene's germline CDR1 is DFQATT and CDR2 SNEGSKA (reference sequence). The ends lost 3 bases at V and 5 bases at J; junction bases unmatched: 12. This CDR3 spans 15 amino acids. The CDR3, as DNA: TGCAGTGCTAGTAACAGGGCGGGAGGACGCAACGAGCAGTACTTC. This codes for CSASNRAGGRNEQYF.

CDR3 sequence (DNA): TGTGCCAGCAGCTTAATGATGGGCGCGAACACCGGGGAGCTGTTTTTT. This gives the protein CASSLMMGANTGELFF. The rearrangement joins TRBV7-2 to TRBJ2-2; D uncertain. V lost 2 bases and J lost 0, with 10 bases in between. The CDR3 runs to 16 residues. Germline-derived CDR1 and CDR2 are SGHTA and FQGNSA.

V gene TRBV24-1 combines with J gene TRBJ2-7; 8 positions agree with TRBD1. The CDR3 sequence is 13 residues long. V was pared by 7 bases and J by 3 bases, with 4 bases of the junction left unmatched. CDR1 KGHDR and CDR2 SFDVKD come from the germline V gene. Here the CDR3 DNA reads TGTGCCACCAGGGCGGGGACAGGCTACGAGCAGTACTTC. Protein product: CATRAGTGYEQYF.

The V and J genes are TRBV5-5 and TRBJ2-7, with D uncertain. V was clipped by 4 bases and J by 4 bases, with 15 bases between them. Germline-derived CDR1 and CDR2 are SGHKS and YYEKEE (reference sequence). This CDR3 spans 14 amino acids. This chain's CDR3 is CASSPSWAAYEQYF. The CDR3 DNA follows: TGTGCCAGCAGCCCTTCGTGGGCAGCTTACGAGCAGTACTTC.

This chain joins TRBV6-2 or TRBV6-3 and TRBJ2-1; D not certain. V shed 2 bases and J shed 5 bases, with 16 bases lying between them. CDR3 length equals 16 residues. CDR1 is MNHEY and CDR2 is SVGEGT in the germline V gene. DNA for the CDR3: TGTGCCAGCAGTTACGGGCTGACCCGAATCAACAATGAGCAGTTCTTC. It yields the protein CASSYGLTRINNEQFF.

This clone was seen more than once but under ten times. The rearrangement uses TRBV7-2 and TRBJ1-6; possibly TRBD1 for D (5 bases). The CDR3 extends over 14 amino acids. Trimming stripped 5 bases from V and 4 bases from J, with 9 bases between. CDR1 and CDR2 from the germline V gene are SGHTA and FQGNSA. The CDR3 loop reads CASSRDFYNSPLHF. The CDR3 DNA sequence: TGTGCCAGCAGCCGGGACTTTTATAATTCACCCCTCCACTTT.

CDR3 sequence reads: CASSGGQNRYSPLHF. The CDR3 region has the DNA TGTGCCAGCAGCGGCGGACAGAACCGCTATTCACCCCTCCACTTT. This chain connects TRBV27 to TRBJ1-6; D possibly corresponds to TRBD1 (6 bases). The CDR3 runs to 15 residues. Germline values: CDR1 MNHEY, CDR2 SMNVEV (reference sequence). V shed 6 bases and J shed 8 bases, with 17 bases lying between them.

This clone was found a few times. The rearrangement joins TRBV7-9 to TRBJ2-1, with a tentative D call TRBD2 (6 bases). Germline V gene lookup returns CDR1 SEHNR and CDR2 FQNEAQ (reference sequence). The CDR3 has 13 residues. V was shortened by 3 bases and J by 7 bases, with 10 bases between the two germline ends. The CDR3 loop reads CASSLGGGNEQFF. CDR3 nucleotides: TGTGCCAGCAGCTTGGGTGGAGGGAATGAGCAGTTCTTC. The full variable domain, rest sourced from reference TRBV7-9 and TRBJ2-1, is DTGVSQNPRHKITKRGQNVTFRCDPISEHNRLYWYRQTLGQGPEFLTYFQNEAQLEKSRLLSDRFSAERPKGSFSTLEIQRTEQGDSAMYLCASSLGGGNEQFFGPGTRLTVL.